The 29 T cell receptor beta chains presented below share a single source sample, sequenced in a study of T cell responses to AZD1222 COVID-19 vaccine. Method: immunoSEQ multiplex PCR; TCRdb's copy keeps in-frame clones and lacks some. The sample lists more than 100,000 clones, 85% to 90% occurring once. Sequencing was performed on peripheral blood, taken on day 0 of AZD1222 vaccination. The receptor source for this set is an adult in good health.

This rearrangement joins TRBV2 to TRBJ1-5; D ambiguous. Germline CDR1 is SNHLY and CDR2 is FYNNEI. The CDR3 loop spans 13 amino acids. Trimming took 9 bases from V and 0 from J, leaving 9 bases between them. CDR3 nucleotide sequence: TGTGCCAGTACTTCCTATAGCAATCAGCCCCAGCATTTT. This encodes CASTSYSNQPQHF.

The V gene is TRBV5-1, the J gene TRBJ2-7, with 9 bases identical to TRBD2. Germline lookup yields CDR1 SGHRS and CDR2 YFSETQ. The CDR3 runs to 15 residues. V shed 0 bases, J shed 2 bases, and the junction held 3 bases outside the gene matches. Here the CDR3 DNA reads TGCGCCAGCAGCTTGGTAGCGGGAGTAACCTACGAGCAGTACTTC. Its translation is CASSLVAGVTYEQYF.

The table lists this clone with a count of one. The rearrangement links TRBV5-1 to TRBJ1-1, with 7 bases identical to TRBD1. There are 15 residues in the CDR3. The ends lost 0 bases at V and 3 bases at J; junction bases unmatched: 5. Germline values: CDR1 SGHRS, CDR2 YFSETQ. The CDR3 nucleotides read TGCGCCAGCAGCTTGGGACAGGGAACTGACACTGAAGCTTTCTTT. It is translated as CASSLGQGTDTEAFF. Drawing the rest from reference TRBV5-1 and TRBJ1-1, the complete variable domain is KAGVTQTPRYLIKTRGQQVTLSCSPISGHRSVSWYQQTPGQGLQFLFEYFSETQRNKGNFPGRFSGRQFSNSRSEMNVSTLELGDSALYLCASSLGQGTDTEAFFGQGTRLTVV.

The chain links TRBV27 to TRBJ2-7; D possibly corresponds to TRBD1 (5 bases). The CDR3 runs 13 residues. The V end lost 7 bases, the J end lost 4 bases, and 14 bases lay between the germline ends. The germline gives CDR1 MNHEY, CDR2 SMNVEV (reference sequence). The CDR3 nucleotides are TGTGCCAGCAAGGACACCTCGAGATACGAGCAGTACTTC. This encodes CASKDTSRYEQYF.

The J gene is TRBJ1-1, the V gene TRBV6-5; the match to TRBD1 covers 7 bases. The CDR3 has 14 residues. Trimming at V came to 6 bases and at J to 9 bases, leaving 13 bases not matched to a gene. Per germline, CDR1 MNHEY and CDR2 SVGAGI. The CDR3 protein is CASRPQDRAIKAFF. CDR3 bases: TGTGCCAGCAGACCTCAAGACAGGGCCATTAAAGCTTTCTTT.

The rearrangement links TRBV3-1 (or the pseudogene TRBV3-2) to TRBJ1-1; the match to TRBD1 covers 7 bases. The CDR3 length is 15 residues. Germline V gives CDR1 LGHDT, CDR2 YNNKEL (reference sequence). V lost 6 bases to trimming and J lost 6 bases; unmatched junction nucleotides: 13. The CDR3 DNA follows: TGTGCCAGCAGAGGAACAGGGGCCGGCAAACCTGAAGCTTTCTTT. As protein: CASRGTGAGKPEAFF.

The chain is built from TRBV21-1 and TRBJ1-4. TRBV21-1 is flagged as a pseudogene. CDR3 size: 15 residues. For the CDR3, the DNA is TGTGCCAGCAGCAAGGGACGTAGTTTTGGCGAAAAACTGTTTTTT. The encoded protein is CASSKGRSFGEKLFF.

This CDR3 reads CASRKDRGGYTF. CDR3 coding DNA: TGTGCCAGCAGGAAAGATCGCGGCGGCTACACCTTC. The chain employs TRBV6-5 and TRBJ1-2; D gene uncertain. The V gene's germline CDR1 is MNHEY and CDR2 SVGAGI. V was trimmed by 6 bases and J by 8 bases, leaving 13 bases between them. This CDR3 is 12 amino acids long.

This clone was found once. This chain links TRBV28 with TRBJ1-5, with D perhaps TRBD1 (6 bases). The V end was cut by 5 bases, the J end by 3 bases, with 11 bases between. CDR1 is MDHEN and CDR2 is SYDVKM in the germline V gene. CDR3 length: 14 residues. CDR3 sequence reads: CASSRDTSNQPQHF. CDR3 nucleotides: TGTGCCAGCAGTCGGGACACCTCCAATCAGCCCCAGCATTTT. Complete variable domain (other parts from reference TRBV28 and TRBJ1-5): DVKVTQSSRYLVKRTGEKVFLECVQDMDHENMFWYRQDPGLGLRLIYFSYDVKMKEKGDIPEGYSVSREKKERFSLILESASTNQTSMYLCASSRDTSNQPQHFGDGTRLSIL.

The chain carries TRBV5-6 and TRBJ2-3, with 8 bases matching TRBD1. CDR1 is SGHDT, CDR2 YYEEEE, per germline. J gave up 6 bases and V 4 bases, and 10 bases lay outside the gene matches. The CDR3 extends over 15 amino acids. CDR3 protein: CASSQRTGIMDTQYF. The CDR3 region has the DNA TGTGCCAGCAGCCAGAGGACAGGGATAATGGATACGCAGTATTTT.

The chain links TRBV7-6 to TRBJ2-5; D not certain. Trimming left V 0 bases short and J 5 bases short, with 13 bases between. Germline V gene sequence: CDR1 SGHVS, CDR2 FNYEAQ. The CDR3 has 15 amino acids. CDR3: CASSLAGPTGETQYF. As DNA, the CDR3 is TGTGCCAGCAGCTTAGCTGGCCCCACCGGGGAGACCCAGTACTTC. Full variable domain (rest looked up from reference TRBV7-6 and TRBJ2-5): GAGVSQSPRYKVTKRGQDVALRCDPISGHVSLYWYRQALGQGPEFLTYFNYEAQQDKSGLPNDRFSAERPEGSISTLTIQRTEQRDSAMYRCASSLAGPTGETQYFGPGTRLLVL.

This chain uses TRBV2 with TRBJ2-7; D gene ambiguous. CDR1 is SNHLY, CDR2 FYNNEI, per germline. The CDR3 extends over 14 amino acids. V lost 0 bases to trimming and J lost 0 bases, with 6 bases between them. CDR3 sequence reads: CASSEARYSYEQYF. CDR3 coding DNA: TGTGCCAGCAGTGAAGCGAGGTACTCCTACGAGCAGTACTTC.

This sequence joins TRBV5-6 and TRBJ1-3; no clear D. The CDR3 sequence is 16 residues long. Germline lookup yields CDR1 SGHDT and CDR2 YYEEEE. V was shortened by 1 base and J by 1 base, with 12 bases between the two germline ends. CDR3 DNA sequence: TGTGCCAGCAGCTTGTTAGGGCGCGGGTCTGGAAACACCATATATTTT. Translation gives CASSLLGRGSGNTIYF. Complete variable domain (other parts from reference TRBV5-6 and TRBJ1-3): DAGVTQSPTHLIKTRGQQVTLRCSPKSGHDTVSWYQQALGQGPQFIFQYYEEEERQRGNFPDRFSGHQFPNYSSELNVNALLLGDSALYLCASSLLGRGSGNTIYFGEGSWLTVV.

The CDR3 protein is CASSSGGGIDEQYF. The CDR3 coding sequence is TGTGCCAGCAGCTCTGGAGGGGGGATTGACGAGCAGTACTTC. The rearrangement uses TRBV5-6 and TRBJ2-7; D is tentatively TRBD1 or TRBD2 (6 bases each). In germline, CDR1 is SGHDT, CDR2 YYEEEE. Trimming pared 3 bases from V and 5 bases from J, leaving 15 bases between. The CDR3 extends over 14 amino acids.

Details on this clone: Other nucleotide sequences from this sample produce the same CDR3. The rearrangement uses TRBV5-1 and TRBJ1-1; D gene uncertain. V was cut by 0 bases and J by 3 bases, with 9 bases left in between. The CDR3 loop spans 14 amino acids. Germline V gene lookup returns CDR1 SGHRS and CDR2 YFSETQ. The CDR3 protein is CASSLAARDTEAFF. DNA for the CDR3: TGCGCCAGCAGCTTGGCCGCGAGGGACACTGAAGCTTTCTTT.

The rearrangement joins TRBV15 to TRBJ2-7; TRBD1 matches 9 bases. This CDR3 is 15 amino acids long. Germline trimming cut 4 bases from V and 1 base from J; bases unmatched to any gene: 5. Germline V gene sequence: CDR1 LNHNV, CDR2 YYDKDF (reference sequence). The CDR3 nucleotides read TGTGCCACCAGCACGACGGGACAGGGATCCTACGAGCAGTACTTC. Its protein is CATSTTGQGSYEQYF.

The rearrangement joins TRBV25-1 to TRBJ2-7; 10 nucleotides line up with TRBD1. Germline loops: CDR1 MGHDK, CDR2 SYGVNS. CDR3 length: 15 residues. Trimming cost V 3 bases and J 4 bases; bases outside gene matches: 6. The CDR3: CASSDPGQGRYEQYF. DNA of the CDR3: TGTGCCAGCAGTGACCCGGGACAGGGGAGGTACGAGCAGTACTTC.

This clone has just one count. This chain joins TRBV18 and TRBJ1-5, with D unclear. The germline V gene has CDR1 KGHSH and CDR2 LQKENI. The CDR3 extends over 12 amino acids. V was pared by 4 bases and J by 5 bases, with 6 bases between. The DNA of the CDR3 is TGTGCCAGCTCACTCGGTGATCAGCCCCAGCATTTT. Protein: CASSLGDQPQHF.

The DNA of the CDR3 is TGTGCCAGCAGTTTACCGGGTGCGAACACCGGGGAGCTGTTTTTT. Protein: CASSLPGANTGELFF. The chain combines TRBV28 with TRBJ2-2; D remains unclear. The CDR3 has 15 amino acids. CDR1 and CDR2 (germline): MDHEN, SYDVKM. Trimming pared 2 bases from V and 0 bases from J, leaving 7 bases between.

The V gene is TRBV9, the J gene TRBJ1-2; the D is unclear. Trimming shortened V by 0 bases and J by 0 bases, and 15 bases separated the two germline ends. Germline CDR1 SGDLS, CDR2 YYNGEE. The length of the CDR3 is 17 residues. CDR3 in amino acids: CASSVAGVTPANYGYTF. In DNA form, the CDR3 reads TGTGCCAGCAGCGTAGCGGGAGTCACCCCAGCTAACTATGGCTACACCTTC. Based on the CDR3 plus reference TRBV9 and TRBJ1-2, the full variable domain is DSGVTQTPKHLITATGQRVTLRCSPRSGDLSVYWYQQSLDQGLQFLIQYYNGEERAKGNILERFSAQQFPDLHSELNLSSLELGDSALYFCASSVAGVTPANYGYTFGSGTRLTVV.

This chain joins TRBV12-3 or TRBV12-4 and TRBJ2-5; D gene unclear. V was pared by 1 base and J by 1 base, with 4 bases between. The CDR3 runs 13 residues. CDR3 coding DNA: TGTGCCAGCAGTTTAGGCTTCCAAGAGACCCAGTACTTC. Translation: CASSLGFQETQYF.

V is TRBV28 and J is TRBJ1-4, with D uncertain. Germline lookup yields CDR1 MDHEN and CDR2 SYDVKM. The V gene lost 6 bases and the J gene lost 8 bases, with 13 bases spanning the gap. The CDR3 totals 13 residues. This CDR3 is CASSTLAVEKLFF. Written as DNA, the CDR3 is TGTGCCAGCAGCACCCTCGCGGTAGAAAAACTGTTTTTT.

This sequence joins TRBV7-9 and TRBJ1-1, with 7 bases that match TRBD1. The CDR3 has 15 residues. Germline CDR1 SEHNR, CDR2 FQNEAQ (reference sequence). V trimming: 5 bases; J trimming: 3 bases; junction bases outside the gene matches: 9. The CDR3 DNA reads TGTGCCAGCAGCCCAACGGGACAGAGAGACACTGAAGCTTTCTTT. The encoded protein is CASSPTGQRDTEAFF.

This chain uses TRBV7-9 with TRBJ1-1, with unresolved D. The CDR3 length is 11 residues. V lost 1 base, J lost 8 bases, and 5 bases lay in between. Germline loops: CDR1 SEHNR, CDR2 FQNEAQ (reference sequence). The CDR3 protein is CASSLGREAFF. CDR3 nucleotide sequence: TGTGCCAGCAGCTTAGGAAGGGAAGCTTTCTTT.

The chain has TRBV19 and TRBJ2-2; D not certain. V was trimmed by 6 bases and J by 4 bases, leaving 12 bases between them. This CDR3 comprises 14 residues. Germline V CDR1 and CDR2: LNHDA, SQIVND (reference sequence). The CDR3 DNA reads TGTGCCAGTAGGTTGACGTTCGGCACCGGGGAGCTGTTTTTT. Its protein is CASRLTFGTGELFF. The full variable domain, with the rest looked up from reference TRBV19 and TRBJ2-2, is DGGITQSPKYLFRKEGQNVTLSCEQNLNHDAMYWYRQDPGQGLRLIYYSQIVNDFQKGDIAEGYSVSREKKESFPLTVTSAQKNPTAFYLCASRLTFGTGELFFGEGSRLTVL.

The V and J genes are TRBV3-1 (or the pseudogene TRBV3-2) and TRBJ2-7; no clear D. V was shortened by 5 bases and J by 3 bases, with 5 bases between the two germline ends. Germline CDR1 reads LGHDT; CDR2 reads YNNKEL (reference sequence). This CDR3 region has 11 residues. CDR3 in DNA: TGTGCCAGCAGCGGTATCTACGAGCAGTACTTC. Its protein product is CASSGIYEQYF.

This chain joins TRBV6-2 or TRBV6-3 and TRBJ1-4; D might be TRBD1 (6 bases). This CDR3 region has 14 residues. Germline loops: CDR1 MNHEY, CDR2 SVGEGT. The germline V and J ends were trimmed by 4 bases and 5 bases, with 11 bases remaining between them. In DNA, the CDR3 is TGTGCCAGCAGTTCGGACAGAACAAATGAAAAACTGTTTTTT. It translates to CASSSDRTNEKLFF.

This chain connects TRBV7-8 to TRBJ2-5; D call uncertain. Germline V gene data show CDR1 as SGHVS and CDR2 as FQNEAQ. With 5 bases removed from V and 3 bases from J, the gap between germline ends came to 19 bases. This CDR3 is built from 16 residues. DNA for the CDR3: TGTGCCAGCAGCCCCCCCCGTCGGCTGTCCAAAGAGACCCAGTACTTC. It is translated as CASSPPRRLSKETQYF.

The V and J genes are TRBV6-1 and TRBJ1-5; 8 bases map to TRBD1. This CDR3 spans 15 amino acids. V shed 1 base, J shed 7 bases, and the junction held 6 bases outside the gene matches. Per the germline V gene, CDR1 is MNHNS and CDR2 is SASEGT. CDR3 DNA sequence: TGTGCCAGCAGTGAAGGACAGGGGACCGGACAGCCCCAGCATTTT. Protein product: CASSEGQGTGQPQHF.